Given below is one T cell receptor beta chain in context. What it binds is unknown. The data stem from a study of cytomegalovirus exposure and HLA in healthy donors. Study-wide results and caveats: In a later analysis, approximately 15,000 TCR beta sequences were associated with HLA alleles at 0.05 false discovery rate. It was only CMV serostatus that was available as immune exposure information. Confirmation in vitro established that three CMV-associated chains were specific for CMV antigens.

60 Vbeta and 13 Jbeta primers were used in PCR. The method was immunoSEQ multiplex PCR; TCRdb's version includes in-frame clones alone and lacks a portion of them. The sample consists of roughly 130,000 clones, 75% to 85% of them appearing once. V was trimmed by 7 bases and J by 5 bases, leaving 20 bases between them. From germline, CDR1 is MNHEY and CDR2 SVGAGI. CDR3 size: 15 residues. Input material: PBMCs. V is TRBV6-5 and J is TRBJ2-5; TRBD2 is a possible D gene (7 bases). This clonotype was obtained from a female donor in good health and CMV-seronegative. The CDR3 protein is CASNTSPGEGETQYF. The DNA of the CDR3 is TGTGCCAGCAATACAAGCCCAGGGGAGGGGGAGACCCAGTACTTC.